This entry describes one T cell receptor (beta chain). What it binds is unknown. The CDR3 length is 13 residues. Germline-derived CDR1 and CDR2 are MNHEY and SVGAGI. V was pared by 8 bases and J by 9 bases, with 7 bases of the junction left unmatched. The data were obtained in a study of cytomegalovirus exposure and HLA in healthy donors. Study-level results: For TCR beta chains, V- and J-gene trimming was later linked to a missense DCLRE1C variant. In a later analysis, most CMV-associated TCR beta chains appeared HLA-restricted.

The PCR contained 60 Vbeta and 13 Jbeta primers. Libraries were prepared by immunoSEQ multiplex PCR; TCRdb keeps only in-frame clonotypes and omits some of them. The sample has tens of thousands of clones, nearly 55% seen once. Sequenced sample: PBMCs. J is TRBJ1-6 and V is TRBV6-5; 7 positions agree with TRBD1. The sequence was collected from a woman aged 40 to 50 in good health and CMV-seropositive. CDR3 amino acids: CASGDRAASPLHF. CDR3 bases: TGTGCCAGCGGCGACAGGGCGGCTTCACCCCTCCACTTT.